One and the same sample provided the 28 T cell receptor beta chains below, sequenced in a study of breast tumors, draining lymph nodes, adjacent tissues. One entry per CDR3 protein, called by TCRdb with MiXCR from the multiplex PCR reads. The data show about 180,000 distinct CDR3 sequences, approximately 33% seen once. The lymph nodes were axillary draining lymph nodes from breast cancer patients. The material sequenced was axillary lymph node tissue. The origin of the receptors is a female donor with breast cancer. Some clones in this sample may be carry-over from other donors' samples.

V usage is TRBV12-3 or TRBV12-4 and J usage is TRBJ2-7; 12 nucleotides agree with TRBD1. This CDR3 region has 16 residues. J lost 3 bases, V lost 5 bases, and 8 bases had no gene match. CDR3: CASSRLGTGGGYEQYF. In nucleotides, the CDR3 is TGTGCCAGCAGTCGCCTCGGGACAGGGGGCGGCTACGAGCAGTACTTC.

This clonotype was counted many times. The rearrangement links TRBV12-3 or TRBV12-4 to TRBJ1-3, with D possibly TRBD1 on 6 matching bases. The CDR3 runs to 15 residues. Trimming stripped 5 bases from V and 2 bases from J, with 13 bases between. The CDR3 DNA follows: TGTGCCAGCAGTAACCAACAGGGCCCTGGAAACACCATATATTTT. It translates to CASSNQQGPGNTIYF.

The table lists this clonotype with many counts. The rearrangement links TRBV2 to TRBJ2-1; 9 positions match TRBD2. Germline-derived CDR1 and CDR2 are SNHLY and FYNNEI. The CDR3 extends over 17 amino acids. V gave up 7 bases and J gave up 5 bases; unmatched junction bases: 15. Here the CDR3 DNA reads TGTGCCAGCACTGGGGGTAGGATGACTAGCGGCCACAATGAGCAGTTCTTC. It specifies CASTGGRMTSGHNEQFF.

In its sample, this clonotype was seen a few times. V and J are TRBV10-3 and TRBJ1-2, with a weak D call TRBD1 (5 bases). V gave up 2 bases and J gave up 0 bases, with 7 bases separating them. The CDR3 extends over 14 amino acids. Germline values: CDR1 ENHRY, CDR2 SYGVKD. CDR3 coding DNA: TGTGCCATCAGTGAGGAACAGGCTAACTATGGCTACACCTTC. This codes for CAISEEQANYGYTF.

This clonotype was detected ten times or more. The chain uses TRBV6-6 and TRBJ2-6, with 10 bases that match TRBD1. This CDR3 is built from 17 residues. From germline, CDR1 is MNHNY and CDR2 SVGAGI (reference sequence). V lost 4 bases to trimming and J lost 2 bases; unmatched junction nucleotides: 5. CDR3 loop: CASSSGTGVAGANVLTF. The CDR3 region has the DNA TGTGCCAGCAGTTCCGGGACAGGGGTCGCTGGGGCCAACGTCCTGACTTTC.

Turning to this clonotype: A much larger clone differs from this one at a single base, so this may be a read error. V and J are TRBV7-6 and TRBJ2-3; D unresolved. This CDR3 spans 18 amino acids. Germline CDR1 SGHVS, CDR2 FNYEAQ. The chain's CDR3 is CASSSPLDPFSPTHTQYF. In DNA form, the CDR3 reads TGTGCCAGCAGCTCCCCTCTGGACCCCTTCTCCCCCACACATACGCAGTATTTT.

A note on this clonotype: This may be a read error, as it is one base from a much larger clone. The rearrangement links TRBV14 to TRBJ2-7; D uncertain. Germline CDR1 is SGHDN and CDR2 is FVKESK. This CDR3 spans 11 amino acids. The CDR3 bases are TGTGCCAGCAGCCATTCGTACGAGCAGTGCTTC. Translated, it gives CASSHSYEQCF.

The chain employs TRBV3-1 and TRBJ2-5; TRBD1 agrees at 11 bases. This CDR3 spans 15 amino acids. V gave up 5 bases and J gave up 5 bases; unmatched junction bases: 7. Germline lookup yields CDR1 LGHDT and CDR2 YNNKEL (reference sequence). CDR3 sequence: CASSNNRDRGETQYF. Written as DNA, the CDR3 is TGTGCCAGCAGCAACAACCGGGACAGGGGGGAGACCCAGTACTTC.

This clonotype was picked up a small number of times. This chain connects TRBV27 to TRBJ1-2; 7 bases align to TRBD1. This CDR3 has 14 amino acids. Losses at the gene ends were 6 bases for V and 3 bases for J; bases not matched to a gene: 7. CDR1 and CDR2 from the germline V gene are MNHEY and SMNVEV (reference sequence). The DNA of the CDR3 is TGTGCCAGCAGCCCTACAGGGGATCACTATGGCTACACCTTC. Amino acids: CASSPTGDHYGYTF.

This clonotype has ten or more counts. V is TRBV11-2 and J is TRBJ1-2; no clear D gene. Germline lookup yields CDR1 SGHAT and CDR2 FQNNGV. V gave up 0 bases and J gave up 4 bases, with 9 bases separating them. The CDR3 has 14 amino acids. CDR3 loop: CASSLDDGLYGYTF. The CDR3 DNA reads as TGTGCCAGCAGCTTAGACGACGGTCTCTATGGCTACACCTTC.

This clonotype was recorded at least ten times. This chain links TRBV6-2 or TRBV6-3 with TRBJ2-7; 8 bases map to TRBD1. Germline V gene sequence: CDR1 MNHEY, CDR2 SVGEGT. The CDR3 spans 15 residues. V was clipped by 2 bases and J by 2 bases; unmatched bases: 5. This chain's CDR3 is CASSYAGGFPYEQYF. The CDR3 DNA sequence: TGTGCCAGCAGTTACGCAGGGGGCTTCCCCTACGAGCAGTACTTC.

The count of this clonotype is one. The gene calls are TRBV29-1 and TRBJ2-1; 9 positions agree with TRBD1. This CDR3 has 13 amino acids. V lost 8 bases and J lost 5; bases outside the gene matches: 7. Germline CDR1 and CDR2: SQVTM and ANQGSEA. CDR3 DNA sequence: TGCAGCTCAGAGGGACAGGGACACAATGAGCAGTTCTTC. Translating gives CSSEGQGHNEQFF.

This clonotype occurred many times. The chain joins TRBV12-3 or TRBV12-4 to TRBJ2-1; D is perhaps TRBD2 (6 bases). Trimming removed 5 bases at V and 5 bases at J, with 13 bases between. The CDR3 totals 14 residues. The CDR3 here is CASSTISGNNEQFF. CDR3 nucleotide sequence: TGTGCCAGCAGTACTATTAGCGGTAACAATGAGCAGTTCTTC.

This clonotype was picked up many times. Relative to the germline gene, one junction end is altered; a read error may explain this. The chain uses TRBV20-1 and TRBJ2-1, with 7 bases lining up with TRBD1. Germline V CDR1 and CDR2: DFQATT, SNEGSKA (reference sequence). This CDR3 has 15 amino acids. CDR3 nucleotide sequence: TGCAGTGCTAGATCCGACAGGGCCTCCCACAATGAGCAGTTCTTC. Its protein is CSARSDRASHNEQFF.

The sample holds many counts of this clonotype. J is TRBJ2-5 and V is TRBV2, with a possible D match to TRBD2 (7 bases). Germline V gene data show CDR1 as SNHLY and CDR2 as FYNNEI. The CDR3 runs 12 residues. The V and J ends lost 11 bases and 5 bases respectively, with 15 bases between them. The CDR3 is CAVKGGGETQYF. CDR3 DNA: TGTGCCGTCAAGGGGGGGGGCGAGACCCAGTACTTC.

This clonotype was found many times. The J gene is TRBJ2-2, the V gene TRBV20-1; 8 bases line up with TRBD2. The germline gives CDR1 DFQATT, CDR2 SNEGSKA (reference sequence). J lost 4 bases, V lost 2 bases, and 6 bases had no gene match. The CDR3 sequence is 15 residues long. The CDR3 spells CSARYRLATTGELFF. The CDR3, as DNA: TGCAGTGCTAGATACCGACTAGCGACCACCGGGGAGCTGTTTTTT.

This clonotype was seen only a few times. CDR3 sequence: CASSLGTGYNSPLHF. The CDR3 DNA reads as TGTGCCAGCAGTTTAGGGACAGGATATAATTCACCCCTCCACTTT. The chain employs TRBV27 and TRBJ1-6; 8 bases are shared with TRBD1. V lost 2 bases and J lost 4; bases outside the gene matches: 1. Germline lookup yields CDR1 MNHEY and CDR2 SMNVEV (reference sequence). CDR3 length equals 15 residues.

Many counts were recorded for this clonotype. The rearrangement joins TRBV9 to TRBJ1-6, with 8 bases lining up with TRBD1. This CDR3 comprises 15 residues. In germline, CDR1 is SGDLS, CDR2 YYNGEE. V was clipped by 0 bases and J by 8 bases; unmatched bases: 4. The CDR3 DNA reads TGTGCCAGCAGCGTAGAGCCACAGGGGGATTCACCCCTCCACTTT. This translates into CASSVEPQGDSPLHF.

Remarks on this clonotype: A much larger clone differs from this one at a single base, so this may be a read error. The V call is TRBV10-3, the J call TRBJ2-3; 11 bases are shared with TRBD1. The germline V gene has CDR1 ENHRY and CDR2 SYGVKD. This CDR3 has 16 amino acids. In DNA form, the CDR3 reads TGTGCCGTCAGTGAAGGGACAGGGGGATTCACAGATACGCAGTATTTT. Protein: CAVSEGTGGFTDTQYF.

This clonotype was found a few times. This chain joins TRBV5-4 and TRBJ2-3; 8 nucleotides line up with TRBD2. Germline trimming cut 4 bases from V and 0 bases from J; bases unmatched to any gene: 7. The CDR3 runs 16 residues. The germline gives CDR1 SGHNT, CDR2 YYREEE (reference sequence). Written as DNA, the CDR3 is TGTGCCAGCAGCCGGAGGGTAGCGGGGAGCACAGATACGCAGTATTTT. Encoded protein: CASSRRVAGSTDTQYF.

This clonotype was recorded only once. This chain uses TRBV5-1 with TRBJ2-1; no clear D. V dropped 0 bases and J dropped 4 bases, with 8 bases sitting between them. CDR3 size: 14 residues. The V gene's germline CDR1 is SGHRS and CDR2 YFSETQ. CDR3 region: CASSLGALYNEQFF. The CDR3 DNA is TGCGCCAGCAGCTTGGGGGCCCTTTACAATGAGCAGTTCTTC.

This clonotype was seen just once. The V gene is TRBV6-6, the J gene TRBJ2-3, with a possible D match to TRBD2 (5 bases). V dropped 0 bases and J dropped 6 bases, with 19 bases sitting between them. There are 17 residues in the CDR3. Germline V gives CDR1 MNHNY, CDR2 SVGAGI (reference sequence). The CDR3 DNA sequence: TGTGCCAGCAGTTACTCGAGGGCAGCGAACACCGGGGATACGCAGTATTTT. This codes for CASSYSRAANTGDTQYF.

This clonotype is medium-sized in the sample. The chain recombines TRBV2 with TRBJ1-5; TRBD1 might be the D (5 bases). Looked up from germline, CDR1 is SNHLY and CDR2 is FYNNEI. Trimming shortened V by 5 bases and J by 3 bases, and 17 bases separated the two germline ends. There are 16 residues in the CDR3. The chain's CDR3 is CASSRYSDSSNQPQHF. CDR3 in DNA: TGTGCCAGCAGTAGGTACAGTGACAGTTCCAATCAGCCCCAGCATTTT.

This clonotype has a count of ten or more. This chain joins TRBV9 and TRBJ1-2, with D unclear. V was trimmed by 0 bases and J by 0 bases, leaving 6 bases between them. Germline V gene lookup returns CDR1 SGDLS and CDR2 YYNGEE. The CDR3 spans 14 residues. The CDR3 DNA follows: TGTGCCAGCAGCGTAGTATCAGCTAACTATGGCTACACCTTC. Its protein is CASSVVSANYGYTF.

This chain joins TRBV15 and TRBJ1-4, with a tentative D call TRBD1 (6 bases). Germline CDR1 and CDR2: LNHNV and YYDKDF (reference sequence). This CDR3 contains 13 residues. The V end was cut by 10 bases, the J end by 7 bases, with 16 bases between. This CDR3 reads CAKVGGVGEKLFF. CDR3 DNA sequence: TGTGCCAAAGTGGGGGGCGTGGGTGAAAAACTGTTTTTT.

This clonotype was detected ten times or more. The V and J genes are TRBV18 and TRBJ1-6, with 10 bases aligning to TRBD1. The CDR3 covers 17 residues. Germline lookup yields CDR1 KGHSH and CDR2 LQKENI. Unmatched junction bases numbered 7, after V lost 6 bases and J lost 2 bases. The CDR3 DNA is TGTGCCAGCTCCCCGACAGGGGGCAAGGCCTATAATTCACCCCTCCACTTT. Protein product: CASSPTGGKAYNSPLHF. The entire variable domain, with the rest obtained from reference TRBV18 and TRBJ1-6, is as follows: NAGVMQNPRHLVRRRGQEARLRCSPMKGHSHVYWYRQLPEEGLKFMVYLQKENIIDESGMPKERFSAEFPKEGPSILRIQQVVRGDSAAYFCASSPTGGKAYNSPLHFGNGTRLTVT.

This clonotype has a count of ten or more. V is TRBV19 and J is TRBJ1-4; D remains unclear. Germline loops: CDR1 LNHDA, CDR2 SQIVND (reference sequence). This CDR3 is 13 amino acids long. V was shortened by 5 bases and J by 1 base, with 5 bases between the two germline ends. CDR3 DNA sequence: TGTGCCAGTAGTTTCCGAACTAATGAAAAACTGTTTTTT. Amino acids: CASSFRTNEKLFF.

Many counts were recorded for this clonotype. The rearrangement joins TRBV7-3 to TRBJ2-1; no firm D call. V was trimmed by 5 bases and J by 4 bases, leaving 12 bases between them. This CDR3 has 14 residues. Germline V lookup: CDR1 SGHTA, CDR2 FQGTGA. The CDR3 region has the DNA TGTGCCAGCAGCAACCCGGATGAGTACAATGAGCAGTTCTTC. Translation gives CASSNPDEYNEQFF.